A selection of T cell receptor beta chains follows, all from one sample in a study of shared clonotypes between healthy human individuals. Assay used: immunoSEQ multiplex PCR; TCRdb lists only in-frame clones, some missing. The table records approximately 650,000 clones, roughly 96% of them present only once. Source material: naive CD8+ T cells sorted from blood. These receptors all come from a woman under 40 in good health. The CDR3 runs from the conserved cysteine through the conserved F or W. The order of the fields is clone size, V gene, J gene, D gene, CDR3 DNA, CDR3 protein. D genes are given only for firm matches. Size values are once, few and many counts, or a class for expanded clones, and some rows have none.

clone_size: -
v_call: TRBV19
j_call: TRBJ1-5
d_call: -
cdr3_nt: TGTGCCAGTAGGGTAGCATGGAATCAGCCCCAGCATTTT
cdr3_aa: CASRVAWNQPQHF

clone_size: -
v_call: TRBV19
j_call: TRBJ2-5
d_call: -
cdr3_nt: TGTGCCACCCCGGGTAAAAGGTCGGAAGAGACCCAGTACTTC
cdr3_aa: CATPGKRSEETQYF

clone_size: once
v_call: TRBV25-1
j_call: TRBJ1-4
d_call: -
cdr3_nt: TGTGCCAGCAGTGAATTCGGGGAAAAACTGTTTTTT
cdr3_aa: CASSEFGEKLFF

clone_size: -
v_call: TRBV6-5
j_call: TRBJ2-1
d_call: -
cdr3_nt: TGTGCCAGCAGTCCGACTACGTACAATGAGCAGTTCTTC
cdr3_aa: CASSPTTYNEQFF

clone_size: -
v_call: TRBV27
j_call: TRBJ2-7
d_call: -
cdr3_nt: TGTGCCAGCCGCGTTGGGGTTTCCTACGAGCAGTACTTC
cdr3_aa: CASRVGVSYEQYF

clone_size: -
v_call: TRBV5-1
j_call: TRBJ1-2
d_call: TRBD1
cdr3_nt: TGCGCCAGCAGCCCGGACAGGGAGGTCTATCACTATGGCTACACCTTC
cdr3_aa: CASSPDREVYHYGYTF

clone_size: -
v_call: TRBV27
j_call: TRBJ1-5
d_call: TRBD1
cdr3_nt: TGTGCCAGCAGTTCCCTGGGACAGGGGGGCAGTCCCCAGCATTTT
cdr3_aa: CASSSLGQGGSPQHF

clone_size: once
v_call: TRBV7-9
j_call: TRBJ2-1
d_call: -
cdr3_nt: TGTGCCAGCAGCTTAGGGTGGTCCTACAATGAGCAGTTCTTC
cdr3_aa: CASSLGWSYNEQFF

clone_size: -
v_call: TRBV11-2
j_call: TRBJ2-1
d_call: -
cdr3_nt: TGTGCCAGCAGCTTAGGGGGAGGAGATGAGCAGTTCTTC
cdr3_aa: CASSLGGGDEQFF

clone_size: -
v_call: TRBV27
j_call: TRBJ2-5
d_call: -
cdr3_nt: TGTGCCAGCAGTTTACATTATCAAGAGACCCAGTACTTC
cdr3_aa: CASSLHYQETQYF

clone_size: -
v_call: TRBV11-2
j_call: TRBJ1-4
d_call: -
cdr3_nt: TGTGCCAGCAGCTTAGATCGAAGGGTTAATGAAAAACTGTTTTTT
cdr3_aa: CASSLDRRVNEKLFF

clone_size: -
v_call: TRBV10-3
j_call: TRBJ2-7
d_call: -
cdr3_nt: TGTGCCATCAGTGACGGCGCGGCGTTCGAGCAGTACTTC
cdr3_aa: CAISDGAAFEQYF

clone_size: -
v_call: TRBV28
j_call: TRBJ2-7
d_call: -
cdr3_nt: TGTGCCAGCAGTTTTCAGGGGACCCCCTACGAGCAGTACTTC
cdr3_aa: CASSFQGTPYEQYF

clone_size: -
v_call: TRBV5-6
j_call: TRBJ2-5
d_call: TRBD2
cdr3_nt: TGTGCCAGCAGCTTGTTTGCTAGCGGAGGGATCAAAGAGACCCAGTACTTC
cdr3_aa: CASSLFASGGIKETQYF

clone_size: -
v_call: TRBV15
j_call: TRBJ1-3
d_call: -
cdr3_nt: TGTGCCACCAGCAGACAGGGGAGGTCCTCTGGAAACACCATATATTTT
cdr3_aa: CATSRQGRSSGNTIYF

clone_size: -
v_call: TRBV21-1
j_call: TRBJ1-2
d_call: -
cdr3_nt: TGTGCCAGCCGGCCGTATGGCTACACCTTC
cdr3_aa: CASRPYGYTF

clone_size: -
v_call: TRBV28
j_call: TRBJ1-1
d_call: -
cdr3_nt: TGTGCCAGCAGTTTAAGACAGATGAACACTGAAGCTTTCTTT
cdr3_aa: CASSLRQMNTEAFF